These T cell receptor beta chains were read from a single sample in a study of beta chain features in type 1 diabetes. Profiling relied on immunoSEQ multiplex PCR, and the TCRdb table lists in-frame clones only, not all of them. The table lists about 740,000 clones, over 10% of them singletons. Source material: naive CD4+ T cells from blood. The receptors stem from a man aged 18-30 years with type 1 diabetes. Both conserved end residues are part of each CDR3. The D gene is left open where the match is weak. Clone size is shown for a subset of rows, as once, few, many or a class of expanded clone.

J: TRBJ2-1; size: few; V: TRBV5-1; D: NA; DNA: TGCGCCAGCAGCTTAACAGGGTATACCTACAATGAGCAGTTCTTC; CDR3: CASSLTGYTYNEQFF
J: TRBJ2-5; size: NA; V: TRBV10-3; D: NA; DNA: TGTGCCATCAGTGAGTCCGGCGGTCAGAAGACCCAGTACTTC; CDR3: CAISESGGQKTQYF
J: TRBJ2-2; size: few; V: TRBV30; D: NA; DNA: TGTGCCTGGGACCGGAATACTTACACCGGGGAGCTGTTTTTT; CDR3: CAWDRNTYTGELFF
J: TRBJ2-1; size: NA; V: TRBV30; D: TRBD2; DNA: TGTGCCTGGAGTAGAGGACTAGACTCCTACAATGAGCAGTTCTTC; CDR3: CAWSRGLDSYNEQFF
J: TRBJ1-1; size: few; V: TRBV19; D: NA; DNA: TGTGCCAGTAGTATCGGGCAGGGTAACACTGAAGCTTTCTTT; CDR3: CASSIGQGNTEAFF
J: TRBJ1-1; size: few; V: TRBV7-9; D: TRBD1; DNA: TGTGCCAGCAGCTCAGGGGACAGATCAAACACTGAAGCTTTCTTT; CDR3: CASSSGDRSNTEAFF
J: TRBJ2-3; size: NA; V: TRBV9; D: NA; DNA: TGTGCCAGCAGCACTACATCGGCATATACGCAGTATTTT; CDR3: CASSTTSAYTQYF
J: TRBJ1-4; size: few; V: TRBV6-5; D: NA; DNA: TGTGCCAGCAGCCCGGGGCAGGCGACGGGTGGAAAACTGTTTTTT; CDR3: CASSPGQATGGKLFF
J: TRBJ1-4; size: NA; V: TRBV5-1; D: TRBD1; DNA: TGCGCCAGCAGATTACAGGGGGCGACTAATGAAAAACTGTTTTTT; CDR3: CASRLQGATNEKLFF
J: TRBJ1-1; size: NA; V: TRBV18; D: NA; DNA: TGTGCCAGCTCACCAGGGCGGACCAACACTGAAGCTTTCTTT; CDR3: CASSPGRTNTEAFF
J: TRBJ2-3; size: NA; V: TRBV28; D: NA; DNA: TGTGCCAGCAGTCGGCGTAACACAGATACGCAGTATTTT; CDR3: CASSRRNTDTQYF
J: TRBJ1-5; size: few; V: TRBV28; D: NA; DNA: TGTGCCAGCAGTTCACAGGGCTGGAATCAGCCCCAGCATTTT; CDR3: CASSSQGWNQPQHF
J: TRBJ2-1; size: NA; V: TRBV5-1; D: TRBD1; DNA: TGCGCCAGCAGCATTGGGACAGCTAATAACAATGAGCAGTTCTTC; CDR3: CASSIGTANNNEQFF
J: TRBJ1-5; size: NA; V: TRBV30; D: NA; DNA: TGTGCCTGGATGGACGGGACGCGTGGCAATCAGCCCCAGCATTTT; CDR3: CAWMDGTRGNQPQHF
J: TRBJ1-2; size: NA; V: TRBV5-6; D: NA; DNA: TGTGCCAGCAGCTTGGCCAGGTTGAACTATGGCTACACCTTC; CDR3: CASSLARLNYGYTF
J: TRBJ2-7; size: few; V: TRBV6-5; D: TRBD1; DNA: TGTGCCAGCAGTTATCCGGGACAGGGCGGCCTGGAGCAGTACTTC; CDR3: CASSYPGQGGLEQYF
J: TRBJ1-1; size: NA; V: TRBV6-9; D: NA; DNA: TGTGCCAGCAGTTATAATCATAGCACTGAAGCTTTCTTT; CDR3: CASSYNHSTEAFF
J: TRBJ1-5; size: few; V: TRBV2; D: NA; DNA: TGTGCCAGCAGTGAACAGTTCGAGCCCCAGCATTTT; CDR3: CASSEQFEPQHF
J: TRBJ2-3; size: few; V: TRBV5-1; D: NA; DNA: TGCGCCAGCAGCTTGGGCCCTAGCGCCAGCACAGATACGCAGTATTTT; CDR3: CASSLGPSASTDTQYF
J: TRBJ2-3; size: few; V: TRBV10-3; D: NA; DNA: TGTGCCATCAGTGTCGGGACTCTCGTAAGTGATACGCAGTATTTT; CDR3: CAISVGTLVSDTQYF
J: TRBJ2-7; size: NA; V: TRBV28; D: NA; DNA: TGTGCCAGCAGCCTATCAGGGCGCGAGCAGTACTTC; CDR3: CASSLSGREQYF
J: TRBJ2-2; size: few; V: TRBV6-5; D: TRBD1; DNA: TGTGCCATCCGACAGGGCGGGACCGGGGAGCTGTTTTTT; CDR3: CAIRQGGTGELFF
J: TRBJ2-1; size: few; V: TRBV10-2; D: TRBD1; DNA: TGCGCCAGCAGTGGGGACAGGCACAATGAGCAGTTCTTC; CDR3: CASSGDRHNEQFF
J: TRBJ1-1; size: few; V: TRBV4-1; D: TRBD1; DNA: TGCGCCAGCAGCCAAGTCCTCAGGACAGGGGGATCCCACAACACTGAAGCTTTCTTT; CDR3: CASSQVLRTGGSHNTEAFF
J: TRBJ2-5; size: NA; V: TRBV19; D: NA; DNA: TGTGCCAGTAGTGGGCCTCTGACAGGTCAAGAGACCCAGTACTTC; CDR3: CASSGPLTGQETQYF
J: TRBJ2-7; size: few; V: TRBV27; D: NA; DNA: TGTGCCAGCAGTACTCCTCCCGAGGCCGAGTTGCACGAGCAGTACTTC; CDR3: CASSTPPEAELHEQYF
J: TRBJ2-1; size: few; V: TRBV29-1; D: TRBD2; DNA: TGCAGCGTCCCAGAAAGCGGGGGGATGAGCTCCTACAATGAGCAGTTCTTC; CDR3: CSVPESGGMSSYNEQFF
J: TRBJ1-2; size: NA; V: TRBV27; D: NA; DNA: TGTGCCAGCAAGACAGGCGACTATGGCTACACCTTC; CDR3: CASKTGDYGYTF
J: TRBJ1-1; size: NA; V: TRBV5-1; D: TRBD1; DNA: TGCGCCAGCAGCTACAACTACAGGGGTAGGAACACTGAAGCTTTCTTT; CDR3: CASSYNYRGRNTEAFF
J: TRBJ1-2; size: NA; V: TRBV7-8; D: NA; DNA: TGTGCCAGCAGCTTCCAGGGGATGTCCTATGGCTACACCTTC; CDR3: CASSFQGMSYGYTF
J: TRBJ2-3; size: few; V: TRBV6-5; D: NA; DNA: TGTGCCAGCAGTTACTTGGCGGGGGCCGGCACAGATACGCAGTATTTT; CDR3: CASSYLAGAGTDTQYF
J: TRBJ2-2; size: once; V: TRBV5-4; D: NA; DNA: TGTGCCAGCAGCTTTGACGGGATTTACACCGGGGAGCTGTTTTTT; CDR3: CASSFDGIYTGELFF
J: TRBJ2-5; size: few; V: TRBV5-1; D: NA; DNA: TGCGCCAGCAGTAGGGGCGGAACTCAAGAGACCCAGTACTTC; CDR3: CASSRGGTQETQYF
J: TRBJ1-2; size: NA; V: TRBV5-1; D: NA; DNA: TGCGCCAGCAGCTTGGCCGCGGGAGGGAACTATGGCTACACCTTC; CDR3: CASSLAAGGNYGYTF
J: TRBJ1-1; size: few; V: TRBV6-5; D: NA; DNA: TGTGCCAGCATGCGGGGAACAGGGTCTACTGAAGCTTTCTTT; CDR3: CASMRGTGSTEAFF
J: TRBJ1-6; size: NA; V: TRBV15; D: NA; DNA: TGTGCCACCAGCAGAGATCTCGGTGGACCGGATTCACCCCTCCACTTT; CDR3: CATSRDLGGPDSPLHF
J: TRBJ2-2; size: NA; V: TRBV30; D: NA; DNA: TGTGCCTGGAGTGCAATGTGGGGAGCCGGGGAGCTGTTTTTT; CDR3: CAWSAMWGAGELFF
J: TRBJ1-1; size: NA; V: TRBV5-1; D: TRBD1; DNA: TGCGCCAGCAGCTCACAGGGGCCAGTCTTAGCTGAAGCTTTCTTT; CDR3: CASSSQGPVLAEAFF
J: TRBJ1-2; size: NA; V: TRBV30; D: NA; DNA: TGTGCCTGGAGTGTAGGCATCCGAAGCTACACCTTC; CDR3: CAWSVGIRSYTF
J: TRBJ1-3; size: NA; V: TRBV18; D: NA; DNA: TGTGCCAGCTCACCCAACTCGCCGGGCCTCTCTGGAAACACCATATATTTT; CDR3: CASSPNSPGLSGNTIYF
J: TRBJ1-5; size: NA; V: TRBV19; D: TRBD1; DNA: TGTGCCAGTAACCCACTGGGAGGGGGCGGGCAGCCCCAGCATTTT; CDR3: CASNPLGGGGQPQHF
J: TRBJ2-3; size: few; V: TRBV5-4; D: NA; DNA: TGTGCCAGCAGCCCCGGGCAGGGATCCACAGATACGCAGTATTTT; CDR3: CASSPGQGSTDTQYF
J: TRBJ2-3; size: NA; V: TRBV7-7; D: TRBD2; DNA: TGTGCCAGCGCAGGGGGACTAGCGGGGACAGATACGCAGTATTTT; CDR3: CASAGGLAGTDTQYF
J: TRBJ1-5; size: NA; V: TRBV18; D: NA; DNA: TGTGCCAGCTCACCCGAACAGGGTTCAAATCAGCCCCAGCATTTT; CDR3: CASSPEQGSNQPQHF
J: TRBJ1-2; size: few; V: TRBV5-4; D: TRBD1; DNA: TGTGCCAGCAGCTTGGTGCAGGGGGCGAAGGGCTACACCTTC; CDR3: CASSLVQGAKGYTF
J: TRBJ2-2; size: NA; V: TRBV5-1; D: NA; DNA: TGCGCCAGCAGCGGGGGACTGCCGAACACCGGGGAGCTGTTTTTT; CDR3: CASSGGLPNTGELFF
J: TRBJ1-4; size: NA; V: TRBV2; D: NA; DNA: TGTGCCAGCAGAGAGGTTTTGGAGGAAAAACTGTTTTTT; CDR3: CASREVLEEKLFF
J: TRBJ2-7; size: few; V: TRBV29-1; D: NA; DNA: TGCAGCGTGAGACCCGGGACCCACGAGCAGTACTTC; CDR3: CSVRPGTHEQYF
J: TRBJ1-1; size: NA; V: TRBV9; D: TRBD1; DNA: TGTGCCAGCAGCGTATCACCGGGGACAGGCGGAGAAGCTTTCTTT; CDR3: CASSVSPGTGGEAFF
J: TRBJ2-5; size: few; V: TRBV7-9; D: TRBD2; DNA: TGTGCCAGCAGCCCCCGAACTAGCGGGGGGGCCGGGGAGACCCAGTACTTC; CDR3: CASSPRTSGGAGETQYF
J: TRBJ2-2; size: once; V: TRBV10-3; D: NA; DNA: TGTGCCACCAAAGAGACAGCTTCCTTGAACACCGGGGAGCTGTTTTTT; CDR3: CATKETASLNTGELFF
J: TRBJ1-6; size: NA; V: TRBV20-1; D: NA; DNA: TGCAGTGCAGGGCCGAATTCACCCCTCCACTTT; CDR3: CSAGPNSPLHF
J: TRBJ2-7; size: few; V: TRBV6-6; D: NA; DNA: TGTGCCAGCAGTTATGGGGCCCGGGGGACCTACGAGCAGTACTTC; CDR3: CASSYGARGTYEQYF
J: TRBJ1-1; size: NA; V: TRBV4-1; D: NA; DNA: TGCGCCAGCAGCCCGCTCGGGGGGACTGAAGCTTTCTTT; CDR3: CASSPLGGTEAFF
J: TRBJ1-1; size: NA; V: TRBV7-2; D: NA; DNA: TGTGCCAGCAGCCTCGGGCCCGAGGCTGAAGCTTTCTTT; CDR3: CASSLGPEAEAFF
J: TRBJ2-1; size: NA; V: TRBV29-1; D: NA; DNA: TGCAGTGTCGAGGGAAGCTCCTACAATGAGCAGTTCTTC; CDR3: CSVEGSSYNEQFF
J: TRBJ1-1; size: NA; V: TRBV6-6; D: NA; DNA: TGTGCCAGCAGTTACTCGGCCAGGGTGAACACTGAAGCTTTCTTT; CDR3: CASSYSARVNTEAFF